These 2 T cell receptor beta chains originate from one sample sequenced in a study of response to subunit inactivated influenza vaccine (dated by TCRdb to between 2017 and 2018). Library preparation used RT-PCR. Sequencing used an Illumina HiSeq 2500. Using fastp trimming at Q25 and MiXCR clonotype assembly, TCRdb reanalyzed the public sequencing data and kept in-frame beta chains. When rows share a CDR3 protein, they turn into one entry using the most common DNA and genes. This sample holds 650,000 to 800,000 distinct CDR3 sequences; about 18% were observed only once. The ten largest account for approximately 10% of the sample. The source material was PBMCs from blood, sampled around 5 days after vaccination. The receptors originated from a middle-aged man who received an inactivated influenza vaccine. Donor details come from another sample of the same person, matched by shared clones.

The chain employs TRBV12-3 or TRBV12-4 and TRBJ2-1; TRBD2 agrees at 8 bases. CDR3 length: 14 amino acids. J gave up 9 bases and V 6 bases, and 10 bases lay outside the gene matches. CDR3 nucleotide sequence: TGTGCCAGCAGAGAAGATAGCGGGACTCTTGAGCAGTTCTTC. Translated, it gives CASREDSGTLEQFF.

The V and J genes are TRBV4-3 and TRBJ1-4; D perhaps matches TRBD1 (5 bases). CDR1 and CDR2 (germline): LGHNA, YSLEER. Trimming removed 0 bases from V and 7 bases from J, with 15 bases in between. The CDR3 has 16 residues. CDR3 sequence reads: CASSQDPGREGEKLFF. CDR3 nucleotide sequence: TGCGCCAGCAGCCAAGACCCAGGGAGAGAAGGTGAAAAACTGTTTTTT.